This T cell receptor (beta chain) came from a study of CD8+CD57+ T cells in acquired aplastic anemia. Overall study: An average of 3.2 ug of DNA was obtained from sorted CD4+ and CD8+ cells. Study-level points and caveats: Between patients and controls, some 31 CD8+ CDR3 sequences were found in common.

All sequencing subjects had displayed CD8+CD57+ cell expansion on flow cytometry. Every patient had severe acquired aplastic anemia. The blood sampling took place in patients who had so far received no therapy. Profiling of TCR beta VDJ combinations and CDR3 sequences used genomic DNA as template. TCRdb analysed the reads with MiXCR anew, one entry per CDR3 protein. The sample lists 450,000 to 600,000 distinct CDR3 sequences; around 32% were seen once. A word on this clonotype: As yet, its antigen is unknown.

The sequenced sample was sorted CD4+, CD8+, or CD8+CD57+ T cells (not recorded which) from PBMCs. This receptor was taken from a human donor with aplastic anemia.

The CDR3 DNA sequence: TGTGCCACCAGTGGGGACAGGGCCGGGGAGCTGTTTTTT. As protein: CATSGDRAGELFF. The chain joins TRBV24-1 to TRBJ2-2, with TRBD1 matching over 9 bases. Unmatched junction bases numbered 0, after V lost 5 bases and J lost 6 bases. Per germline, CDR1 KGHDR and CDR2 SFDVKD. The length of the CDR3 is 13 residues.